One sample yielded the 2 T cell receptor beta chains listed below, sequenced in a study of T cells in Graves' hyperthyroidism and ophthalmopathy. RNA transcripts provided the source from which TCR beta CDR3 regions were amplified. A set of HTBI primers served as the primers for a first-round RT-PCR of the TCR CDR3. Each CDR3 protein gets one entry after TCRdb re-called the multiplex PCR reads with MiXCR. The sample has over 450,000 distinct CDR3 sequences, around 14% seen once; the top ten hold less than 20%. Input material: blood. These receptors were taken from a woman aged 18-29 years with Graves' hyperthyroidism.

The chain employs TRBV7-3 and TRBJ1-1; the D is unclear. Germline V gives CDR1 SGHTA, CDR2 FQGTGA. The CDR3 totals 16 residues. Trimming shortened V by 5 bases and J by 1 base, and 17 bases separated the two germline ends. The CDR3 loop is CASSQTSLSTNTEAFF. The DNA of the CDR3 is TGTGCCAGCAGCCAAACCTCCCTGAGTACGAACACTGAAGCTTTCTTT.

In its sample, this clonotype was seen a few times. CDR3 region: CASSQTSGRAFSYNEQFF. For the CDR3, the DNA is TGTGCCAGCAGCCAGACTAGCGGGAGGGCCTTTTCCTACAATGAGCAGTTCTTC. The chain combines TRBV5-6 with TRBJ2-1; TRBD2 agrees at 14 bases. CDR3 length: 18 residues. With 4 bases clipped from V and 1 base from J, the junction kept 7 bases outside the gene matches. CDR1 is SGHDT, CDR2 YYEEEE, per germline.